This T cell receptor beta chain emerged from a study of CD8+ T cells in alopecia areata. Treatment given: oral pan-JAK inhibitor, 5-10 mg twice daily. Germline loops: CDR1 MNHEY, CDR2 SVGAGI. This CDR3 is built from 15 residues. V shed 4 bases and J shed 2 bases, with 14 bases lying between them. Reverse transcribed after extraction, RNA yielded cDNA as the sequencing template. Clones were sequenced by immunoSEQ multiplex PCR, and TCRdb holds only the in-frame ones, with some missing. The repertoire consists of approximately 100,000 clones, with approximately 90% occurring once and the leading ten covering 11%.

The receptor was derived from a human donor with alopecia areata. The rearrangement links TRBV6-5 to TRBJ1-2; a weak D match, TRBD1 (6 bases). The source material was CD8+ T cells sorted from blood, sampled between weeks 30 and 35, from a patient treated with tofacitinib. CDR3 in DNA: TGTGCCAGCAGTTCATGGACAGCGCGAAACTATGGCTACACCTTC. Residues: CASSSWTARNYGYTF.